The following is a T cell receptor beta chain sequence with its context. The antigen is unknown. UMI-labeled 5' RACE yielded the TRB cDNA libraries. TCRdb reprocessed the 5' RACE reads and stores each CDR3 protein as one record, lacking DNA. The sample has about 5,700 distinct CDR3 sequences, and its top ten clones hold approximately 2%. The germline CDR1 and CDR2 sequences are KGHSH and LQKENI. The CDR3 spans 13 residues. These data come from a study of CXCR3-negative and CXCR3-positive naive CD8 T cells. Study-level background: The dataset comprises about 135 million TRB reads in total, with about 1.5 +/- 0.3 million reads per library. Broader study findings: Higher TRB CDR3 hydrophobicity marked CXCR3-positive naive cells relative to CXCR3-negative naive cells. Diversity proved comparably high across both naive subsets and much lower in memory CD8+ cells. Partial loss of CXCR3 expression followed cryopreservation; most assays used fresh PBMCs.

Naive CD8+ T cells showed a CD45RO-CCR7+CD27+CD95- phenotype. The sequencing input was naive CXCR3+ CD8+ T cells from blood. Subset meaning: CD45RO-CCR7+CD27+CD95- naive CD8+ T cells expressing CXCR3 (TNR3+). V gene TRBV18 combines with J gene TRBJ1-1. This TCR was sampled from a human donor in good health. Some clones in this sample may be carry-over from other donors' samples. CDR3 residues: CASSPQNREEAFF. The variable domain in full, completed from reference TRBV18 and TRBJ1-1, reads NAGVMQNPRHLVRRRGQEARLRCSPMKGHSHVYWYRQLPEEGLKFMVYLQKENIIDESGMPKERFSAEFPKEGPSILRIQQVVRGDSAAYFCASSPQNREEAFFGQGTRLTVV.